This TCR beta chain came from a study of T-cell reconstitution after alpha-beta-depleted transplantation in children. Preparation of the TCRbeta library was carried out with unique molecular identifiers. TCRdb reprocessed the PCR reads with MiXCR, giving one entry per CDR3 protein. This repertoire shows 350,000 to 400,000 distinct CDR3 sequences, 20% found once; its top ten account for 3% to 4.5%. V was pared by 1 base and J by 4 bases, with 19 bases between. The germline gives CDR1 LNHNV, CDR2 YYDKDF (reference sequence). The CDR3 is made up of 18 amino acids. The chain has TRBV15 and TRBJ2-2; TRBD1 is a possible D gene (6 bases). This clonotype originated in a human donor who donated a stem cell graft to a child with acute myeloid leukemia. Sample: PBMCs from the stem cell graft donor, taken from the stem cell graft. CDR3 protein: CATSRGRDTYSSTGELFF. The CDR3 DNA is TGTGCCACCAGCAGAGGTCGGGACACATACTCCTCCACCGGGGAGCTGTTTTTT.